These 21 T cell receptor beta chains originate from one sample sequenced in a study of blood T cells in healthy people across ages. The use of a sample-barcoded 5' primer and a J-beta primer mix characterized a second PCR of roughly 6 to 11 cycles. TCRdb independently ran MiXCR on the 5' RACE reads; one entry per CDR3 protein. Among roughly 1.4 million distinct CDR3 sequences, around 55% were seen once, and the ten largest hold about 6.7%. The sequenced material came from blood. Receptor source: a man aged 18 to 30 in good health.

This clonotype was counted a few times. V is TRBV29-1 and J is TRBJ1-1; the match to TRBD1 covers 11 bases. V shed 4 bases, J shed 4 bases, and the junction held 5 bases outside the gene matches. CDR3 size: 14 residues. Per the germline V gene, CDR1 is SQVTM and CDR2 is ANQGSEA. In DNA form, the CDR3 reads TGCAGCGTTGCGCACGGGACAGGGGGCACTGAAGCTTTCTTT. It yields the protein CSVAHGTGGTEAFF.

This clonotype was recorded a few times. The CDR3: CSVGPRLSKGNEQFF. In DNA, the CDR3 is TGCAGCGTTGGACCGCGTCTCTCGAAAGGGAATGAGCAGTTCTTC. The chain combines TRBV29-1 with TRBJ2-1, with D hard to call. V lost 4 bases and J 7 bases, leaving 20 bases between the germline ends. The CDR3 extends over 15 amino acids. The germline CDR1 and CDR2 sequences are SQVTM and ANQGSEA.

The chain recombines TRBV28 with TRBJ2-4; D is perhaps TRBD1 (6 bases). V lost 6 bases and J lost 0, with 15 bases in between. This CDR3 is built from 16 residues. The germline V gene encodes CDR1 MDHEN and CDR2 SYDVKM. The DNA for the CDR3 is TGTGCCAGCAGCACCGGGACACAACTAGCCAAAAACATTCAGTACTTC. Protein sequence: CASSTGTQLAKNIQYF.

This clonotype was recorded a few times. Here the CDR3 reads CASSLETSGVTDTQYF. The CDR3, as DNA: TGCGCCAGCAGCTTGGAAACTAGCGGGGTAACAGATACGCAGTATTTT. V gene TRBV5-1 combines with J gene TRBJ2-3, with 10 bases lining up with TRBD2. Trimming took 0 bases from V and 3 from J; bases not matched to a gene: 4. The CDR3 loop spans 16 amino acids. The V gene's germline CDR1 is SGHRS and CDR2 YFSETQ.

The chain uses TRBV24-1 and TRBJ1-2; possible D gene TRBD1, 5 bases. The CDR3 runs 13 residues. V shed 6 bases and J shed 4 bases, with 11 bases lying between them. The germline V gene encodes CDR1 KGHDR and CDR2 SFDVKD. Here the CDR3 DNA reads TGTGCCACCAGTCCCAGGGAGGGCTATGGCTACACCTTC. This translates into CATSPREGYGYTF.

The V and J genes are TRBV24-1 and TRBJ2-7; perhaps D is TRBD1 or TRBD2 (5 bases each). The CDR3 is made up of 15 amino acids. Trimming stripped 4 bases from V and 2 bases from J, with 14 bases between. Germline V gives CDR1 KGHDR, CDR2 SFDVKD. The CDR3 loop is CATSDPGTPPYEQYF. The CDR3 DNA follows: TGTGCCACCAGTGACCCAGGGACCCCACCCTACGAGCAGTACTTC.

This clonotype was counted a few times. This chain uses TRBV7-2 with TRBJ2-1; 7 nucleotides match TRBD2. The J segment lost 3 bases and the V segment lost 1 base, leaving 6 bases of the junction unmatched. The CDR3 has 16 residues. Germline CDR1 SGHTA, CDR2 FQGNSA. The CDR3 DNA sequence: TGTGCCAGCAGCTTAGTGGCGGGGGAGTTCTACAATGAGCAGTTCTTC. As protein: CASSLVAGEFYNEQFF.

The table lists this clonotype with a few counts. The V and J genes are TRBV4-1 and TRBJ1-5, with D perhaps matching TRBD1 (6 bases). This CDR3 has 16 residues. V dropped 1 base and J dropped 0 bases, with 10 bases sitting between them. The germline CDR1 and CDR2 sequences are MGHRA and YSYEKL. The CDR3 DNA sequence: TGCGCCAGCAGCCAAGGGACAGTCAATAGCAATCAGCCCCAGCATTTT. Its translation is CASSQGTVNSNQPQHF.

The chain joins TRBV4-2 to TRBJ2-1; no firm D call. The germline CDR1 and CDR2 sequences are LGHNA and YNFKEQ. CDR3 length: 15 amino acids. V was clipped by 0 bases and J by 5 bases, with 11 bases between them. The CDR3 region has the DNA TGTGCCAGCAGCCAAGATAGTAAACCAAACAATGAGCAGTTCTTC. As protein: CASSQDSKPNNEQFF.

The J gene is TRBJ2-7, the V gene TRBV7-2, with 9 positions matching TRBD2. The J call may be in error: the DNA end matches TRBJ2-5 better. The CDR3 spans 16 residues. Germline V gene data show CDR1 as SGHTA and CDR2 as FQGNSA. CDR3 nucleotide sequence: TGTGCCAGCAGCTTAGCCAGCGGGAGGAACGGAGAGACCCAGTACTTC. Translated, it gives CASSLASGRNGETQYF.

This clonotype has a handful of counts. The chain couples TRBV5-1 to TRBJ1-1; D call uncertain. The V and J ends lost 6 bases and 1 base respectively, with 10 bases between them. This CDR3 has 13 amino acids. CDR1 and CDR2 from the germline V gene are SGHRS and YFSETQ. In DNA, the CDR3 is TGCGCCAGCAAACTTACCGGGAACACTGAAGCTTTCTTT. Amino acids: CASKLTGNTEAFF.

V and J are TRBV29-1 and TRBJ1-2, with D tentatively TRBD1 (6 bases). This CDR3 is 13 amino acids long. Germline CDR1 reads SQVTM; CDR2 reads ANQGSEA. V was shortened by 4 bases and J by 4 bases, with 13 bases between the two germline ends. CDR3 residues: CSVALGQLYGYTF. The CDR3 region has the DNA TGCAGCGTTGCTCTTGGACAGCTCTATGGCTACACCTTC.

The chain uses TRBV6-6 and TRBJ2-7; tentative D call: TRBD1 (6 bases). V dropped 2 bases and J dropped 3 bases, with 14 bases sitting between them. This CDR3 region has 15 residues. Germline assignment: CDR1 MNHNY and CDR2 SVGAGI (reference sequence). The CDR3 spells CASSYAQGLFYEQYF. CDR3 DNA sequence: TGTGCCAGCAGTTACGCGCAGGGGCTGTTCTACGAGCAGTACTTC.

The chain has TRBV12-3 or TRBV12-4 and TRBJ2-3; perhaps TRBD2 as D (6 bases). Trimming removed 3 bases at V and 4 bases at J, with 11 bases between. The CDR3 has 14 residues. CDR3 coding DNA: TGTGCCAGCAGTTTCATTCCGGGGGCAGATACGCAGTATTTT. Translation: CASSFIPGADTQYF.

This clonotype showed up just a few times. The chain combines TRBV27 with TRBJ2-1, with D possibly being TRBD1 or TRBD2 (5 bases each). V dropped 8 bases and J dropped 8 bases, with 13 bases sitting between them. The CDR3 contains 12 residues. The germline CDR1 and CDR2 sequences are MNHEY and SMNVEV (reference sequence). CDR3: CASWMGTDEQFF. CDR3 DNA: TGTGCCAGCTGGATGGGGACGGATGAGCAGTTCTTC.

The chain links TRBV13 to TRBJ2-1, with D maybe TRBD1 (7 bases). The CDR3 has 18 residues. V was pared by 5 bases and J by 1 base, with 21 bases between. Germline values: CDR1 PRHDT, CDR2 FYEKMQ (reference sequence). The CDR3 region has the DNA TGTGCCAGCAGCCCCCGGGTTATCGCAGGGGGGTCCTACAATGAGCAGTTCTTC. Protein product: CASSPRVIAGGSYNEQFF.

This chain uses TRBV6-5 with TRBJ2-7; 12 bases fit TRBD1. CDR3 length: 18 residues. V lost 1 base to trimming and J lost 0 bases; unmatched junction nucleotides: 7. Germline-derived CDR1 and CDR2 are MNHEY and SVGAGI. The CDR3 sequence: CASSYWGQGALSSYEQYF. The CDR3 region has the DNA TGTGCCAGCAGTTACTGGGGACAGGGGGCCCTCTCCTCCTACGAGCAGTACTTC.

This chain connects TRBV29-1 to TRBJ2-3, with TRBD2 matching over 10 bases. Losses at the gene ends were 3 bases for V and 1 base for J; bases not matched to a gene: 7. This CDR3 contains 16 residues. Germline lookup yields CDR1 SQVTM and CDR2 ANQGSEA. This CDR3 reads CSVDGLAGVGTDTQYF. Written as DNA, the CDR3 is TGCAGCGTTGATGGCCTAGCGGGAGTGGGCACAGATACGCAGTATTTT.

The chain is built from TRBV6-6 and TRBJ2-3; D ambiguous. The CDR3 has 13 amino acids. Trimming stripped 2 bases from V and 6 bases from J, with 9 bases between. Germline CDR1 MNHNY, CDR2 SVGAGI (reference sequence). DNA of the CDR3: TGTGCCAGCAGTTACACGGAATCGGATACGCAGTATTTT. Translation: CASSYTESDTQYF.

The chain has TRBV6-6 and TRBJ1-5, with 8 bases that match TRBD1. Germline CDR1 and CDR2: MNHNY and SVGAGI (reference sequence). J was trimmed by 5 bases and V by 10 bases; bases with no gene match: 4. There are 12 residues in the CDR3. CDR3 amino acids: CATDRGDQPQHF. DNA of the CDR3: TGTGCCACCGACAGGGGTGATCAGCCCCAGCATTTT.

This clonotype was observed a handful of times. The chain carries TRBV4-2 and TRBJ1-2; 7 bases agree with TRBD1. The CDR3 runs to 14 residues. Germline values: CDR1 LGHNA, CDR2 YNFKEQ. With 3 bases clipped from V and 5 bases from J, the junction kept 6 bases outside the gene matches. CDR3 in DNA: TGTGCCAGCAGCCATCCGAGGGGGCAGTATGGCTACACCTTC. This sequence encodes CASSHPRGQYGYTF.